The present T cell receptor beta chain was sequenced within a study of CD8 T cells in ankylosing spondylitis. One entry per CDR3 protein, called by TCRdb with MiXCR from the 5' RACE reads. The table shows 300,000 to 350,000 distinct CDR3 sequences, with roughly 10% occurring only once. CDR3 length equals 17 residues. V lost 0 bases and J lost 3, with 18 bases in between. Germline CDR1 reads MGHRA; CDR2 reads YSYEKL. Concerning this clonotype: Its antigen is currently unknown.

Study-wide results and limits: The authors reported significant enrichment of disease-linked clones in matched ankylosing spondylitis synovial fluid.

This clonotype originated in a female donor with ankylosing spondylitis or in good health (not recorded which). The chain recombines TRBV4-1 with TRBJ2-7; perhaps D is TRBD1 or TRBD2 (5 bases each). What was sequenced was blood, either unsorted or a sorted T cell fraction (not recorded which). CDR3: CASSQEGAAGLSYEQYF. The DNA of the CDR3 is TGCGCCAGCAGCCAAGAAGGAGCGGCAGGGCTTAGCTACGAGCAGTACTTC.